Listed below are T cell receptor beta chains from one sample, sequenced in a study of breast tumors, draining lymph nodes, adjacent tissues. Using its own MiXCR run on the multiplex PCR reads, TCRdb lists one record per CDR3 protein. The sample has 55,000 to 75,000 distinct CDR3 sequences; approximately 47% are singletons. The sample comprised breast tumor tissue. The receptors shown here come from a female donor with breast cancer. Some clones in this sample may be carry-over from other donors' samples. CDR3s include the opening cysteine and the closing phenylalanine or tryptophan.

>TRBV10-3|TRBJ1-5
CAITPSRDRGYYEHF
>TRBV2|TRBJ1-5
CASIPNYSSNQPQHF
>TRBV20-1|TRBJ1-2
CICPGEGNYGYTF
>TRBV13|TRBJ1-2
CASSPRTGDGYTF
>TRBV4-1|TRBJ1-5
CASSQYQASNQPQHF
>TRBV7-7|TRBJ2-1
CASSLDRDYEQFF
>TRBV7-9|TRBJ1-2
CASSRGLQFYGYTF
>TRBV20-1|TRBJ2-3
CSASSLSGTDTQYF
>TRBV6-1|TRBJ2-2
CASSGTSGSQAGELFF
>TRBV7-2|TRBJ2-5
CASSSRLAGGRETQYF
>TRBV2|TRBJ1-1
CASSGLMAYEQYFGPGTEAFF
>TRBV20-1|TRBJ2-1
CSAGRGRGTYNEQFF
>TRBV6-2/TRBV6-3|TRBJ2-1
CASSLLGRTLRNEQFF
>TRBV25-1|TRBJ2-7
CASSDGTSGSGEQYF
>TRBV10-3|TRBJ2-7
CAIWGGQGSYEQYF
>TRBV3-1|TRBJ1-2
CASSQGGSGGYTF
>TRBV6-6|TRBJ2-1
CASRGHGTGRFNEQFF
>TRBV7-8|TRBJ1-2
CASSLALGQGNYGYTF
>TRBV13|TRBJ2-5
CASSSSFKGVMGHPNF